The 25 T cell receptor beta chains listed next were all sequenced from one sample in a study of identifying expanded T cells in peripheral blood. Assay used: immunoSEQ multiplex PCR; TCRdb lists only in-frame clones, some missing. The sample consists of around 82,000 clones, 80% to 85% of them appearing once. The sample consisted of blood. The receptors come from a person aged 18 to 70 in good health.

The chain employs TRBV11-2 and TRBJ1-1; D may be TRBD1 (6 bases). This CDR3 has 15 residues. V lost 5 bases, J lost 0 bases, and 13 bases lay in between. Per the germline V gene, CDR1 is SGHAT and CDR2 is FQNNGV. The CDR3 spells CASSTGIVVNTEAFF. CDR3 sequence (DNA): TGTGCCAGCAGCACAGGGATAGTAGTGAACACTGAAGCTTTCTTT.

The chain recombines TRBV29-1 with TRBJ2-5; a possible D gene is TRBD2 (6 bases). Trimming took off 3 bases at V and 12 bases at J, with 14 bases between the two ends. CDR1 and CDR2 from the germline V gene are SQVTM and ANQGSEA. There are 11 residues in the CDR3. In nucleotides, the CDR3 is TGCAGCGTTGACCTAGCGCAAGCGAAGTACTTC. Protein product: CSVDLAQAKYF.

The gene calls are TRBV7-8 and TRBJ1-2; possibly TRBD1 for D (6 bases). Deletions cut 7 bases from V and 8 bases from J, with 23 bases between. Germline CDR1 SGHVS, CDR2 FQNEAQ. This CDR3 has 15 residues. The CDR3 reads CASTRSPGQGLGYTF. DNA for the CDR3: TGTGCCAGCACCCGATCCCCGGGCCAGGGGTTGGGCTACACCTTC. Combining the CDR3 with reference TRBV7-8 and TRBJ1-2 gives the whole variable domain GAGVSQSPRYKVAKRGQDVALRCDPISGHVSLFWYQQALGQGPEFLTYFQNEAQLDKSGLPSDRFFAERPEGSVSTLKIQRTQQEDSAVYLCASTRSPGQGLGYTFGSGTRLTVV.

This chain uses TRBV28 with TRBJ1-1; D not certain. CDR1 and CDR2 from the germline V gene are MDHEN and SYDVKM. CDR3 length equals 16 residues. The V end was cut by 5 bases, the J end by 3 bases, with 19 bases between. CDR3 sequence (DNA): TGTGCCAGCAGTCCCCATTCGGCAAACGGTGACACTGAAGCTTTCTTT. It codes for CASSPHSANGDTEAFF. The full variable domain, with the rest looked up from reference TRBV28 and TRBJ1-1, is DVKVTQSSRYLVKRTGEKVFLECVQDMDHENMFWYRQDPGLGLRLIYFSYDVKMKEKGDIPEGYSVSREKKERFSLILESASTNQTSMYLCASSPHSANGDTEAFFGQGTRLTVV.

The gene calls are TRBV28 and TRBJ1-5; 7 bases align to TRBD1. Germline V CDR1 and CDR2: MDHEN, SYDVKM. The J segment lost 6 bases and the V segment lost 5 bases, leaving 7 bases of the junction unmatched. The CDR3 length is 14 residues. CDR3 sequence: CASSLDRVGQPQHF. CDR3 nucleotides: TGTGCCAGCAGTCTAGACAGGGTCGGTCAGCCCCAGCATTTT.

The chain recombines TRBV7-2 with TRBJ2-1; no firm D call. V was shortened by 4 bases and J by 2 bases, with 6 bases between the two germline ends. Germline V gives CDR1 SGHTA, CDR2 FQGNSA. The length of the CDR3 is 13 residues. CDR3 DNA sequence: TGTGCCAGCAGCTCCCCTACCTACAATGAGCAGTTCTTC. It translates to CASSSPTYNEQFF.

V usage is TRBV25-1 and J usage is TRBJ1-3; 7 bases map to TRBD1. Germline V gives CDR1 MGHDK, CDR2 SYGVNS. The V segment lost 2 bases and the J segment 1 base; nucleotides outside the gene matches: 5. The CDR3 has 16 amino acids. This CDR3 reads CASSEPGQVSGNTIYF. The CDR3 nucleotides are TGTGCCAGCAGTGAACCCGGACAGGTTTCTGGAAACACCATATATTTT.

This clone appeared a single time. The CDR3 is CASSSNRLTEQFF. CDR3 nucleotides: TGTGCCAGCAGCTCGAATAGACTGACTGAGCAGTTCTTC. J is TRBJ2-1 and V is TRBV11-3; D unclear. In germline, CDR1 is SGHNT, CDR2 YENEEA. This CDR3 region has 13 residues. V lost 4 bases, J lost 9 bases, and 13 bases lay in between.

V and J are TRBV28 and TRBJ1-1, with unresolved D. The germline V gene encodes CDR1 MDHEN and CDR2 SYDVKM. The CDR3 consists of 14 residues. Trimming took 4 bases from V and 11 from J, leaving 20 bases between them. The CDR3 is CASSSDQVGNRAFF. The CDR3, as DNA: TGTGCCAGCAGTTCCGACCAGGTCGGGAATCGGGCTTTCTTT.

In its sample, this clone was seen many times. The rearrangement joins TRBV29-1 to TRBJ1-4; D is unclear. V lost 4 bases and J lost 3, with 6 bases in between. Per germline, CDR1 SQVTM and CDR2 ANQGSEA. This CDR3 is 12 amino acids long. CDR3 residues: CSVAGANEKLFF. The CDR3 bases are TGCAGCGTTGCCGGAGCTAATGAAAAACTGTTTTTT.

This rearrangement joins TRBV29-1 to TRBJ2-7, with unresolved D. V lost 6 bases and J 0 bases, leaving 15 bases between the germline ends. In germline, CDR1 is SQVTM, CDR2 ANQGSEA. This CDR3 is 14 amino acids long. As DNA, the CDR3 is TGCAGCGTGGGAAGAACAGTTGCCTCCTACGAGCAGTACTTC. Its protein is CSVGRTVASYEQYF.

The chain uses TRBV18 and TRBJ2-3; the match to TRBD2 covers 14 bases. The germline V gene has CDR1 KGHSH and CDR2 LQKENI. This CDR3 has 16 amino acids. V lost 3 bases to trimming and J lost 4 bases; unmatched junction nucleotides: 3. The CDR3 bases are TGTGCCAGCTCACCGGGACTAGCGGGAGAATCAGATACGCAGTATTTT. Amino acid sequence: CASSPGLAGESDTQYF. Filled out from reference TRBV18 and TRBJ2-3, the complete variable domain reads NAGVMQNPRHLVRRRGQEARLRCSPMKGHSHVYWYRQLPEEGLKFMVYLQKENIIDESGMPKERFSAEFPKEGPSILRIQQVVRGDSAAYFCASSPGLAGESDTQYFGPGTRLTVL.

The chain employs TRBV11-2 and TRBJ2-1; no reliable D call. The ends were cut back, 0 bases at V and 6 bases at J, with 9 bases in the middle. The CDR3 covers 14 residues. In germline, CDR1 is SGHAT, CDR2 FQNNGV. This chain's CDR3 is CASSLERLSNEQFF. CDR3 DNA: TGTGCCAGCAGCTTAGAGCGGTTATCCAATGAGCAGTTCTTC.

This clone has only one observation. V is TRBV6-5 and J is TRBJ2-7; TRBD2 aligns across 9 bases. The CDR3 is made up of 15 amino acids. Germline trimming cut 9 bases from V and 1 base from J; bases unmatched to any gene: 10. Per germline, CDR1 MNHEY and CDR2 SVGAGI. CDR3 in DNA: TGTGCCAGTTGTCGGGCGGGAGGGCCTTCCTACGAGCAGTACTTC. Amino acids: CASCRAGGPSYEQYF.

This rearrangement joins TRBV5-1 to TRBJ2-7; no clear D gene. The CDR3 runs to 13 residues. Germline assignment: CDR1 SGHRS and CDR2 YFSETQ. Trimming left V 4 bases short and J 5 bases short, with 13 bases between. The CDR3 spells CASSPSLFDEQYF. The CDR3 coding sequence is TGCGCCAGCAGCCCGAGCCTATTCGACGAGCAGTACTTC.

This clone has more than one count but fewer than ten. The chain couples TRBV7-3 to TRBJ2-6; no clear D gene. The CDR3 extends over 14 amino acids. The V end lost 2 bases, the J end lost 3 bases, and 5 bases lay between the germline ends. Germline V CDR1 and CDR2: SGHTA, FQGTGA. The CDR3 region has the DNA TGTGCCAGCAGCTTATTGGATGGGGCCAACGTCCTGACTTTC. It translates to CASSLLDGANVLTF.

This chain connects TRBV5-1 to TRBJ2-3; possible D gene TRBD1, 6 bases. Germline CDR1 is SGHRS and CDR2 is YFSETQ. The V end was cut by 4 bases, the J end by 2 bases, with 11 bases between. The CDR3 runs 14 residues. The CDR3 bases are TGCGCCAGCAGCAGCGACAGGTACACAGATACGCAGTATTTT. Encoded protein: CASSSDRYTDTQYF.

V gene TRBV7-9 combines with J gene TRBJ1-1; 7 positions match TRBD1. The germline V gene encodes CDR1 SEHNR and CDR2 FQNEAQ (reference sequence). V shed 7 bases and J 1 base; nucleotides not matched to a gene: 6. This CDR3 region has 14 residues. Here the CDR3 DNA reads TGTGCCAGCACCCCGGGACAGCCGAACACTGAAGCTTTCTTT. It yields the protein CASTPGQPNTEAFF.

The sample holds one count of this clone. V gene TRBV19 combines with J gene TRBJ2-1, with a weak D call TRBD2 (5 bases). The CDR3 totals 20 residues. CDR1 and CDR2 (germline): LNHDA, SQIVND (reference sequence). V dropped 7 bases and J dropped 0 bases, with 28 bases sitting between them. CDR3 sequence (DNA): TGTGCCAGTACCCAGTATCCCCAAGCCGGGGTCGCGAGCTCCTACAATGAGCAGTTCTTC. As protein: CASTQYPQAGVASSYNEQFF.

The rearrangement links TRBV19 to TRBJ1-4, with D unresolved. The V end lost 5 bases, the J end lost 0 bases, and 7 bases lay between the germline ends. CDR1 is LNHDA and CDR2 is SQIVND in the germline V gene (reference sequence). The CDR3 length is 14 residues. The CDR3 DNA reads as TGTGCCAGTAGTGTCGGTTCAACTAATGAAAAACTGTTTTTT. Protein product: CASSVGSTNEKLFF.

The chain employs TRBV28 and TRBJ2-7, with TRBD1 identical over 12 bases. Germline assignment: CDR1 MDHEN and CDR2 SYDVKM. The V gene end was trimmed by 4 bases and the J gene end by 5 bases; junction bases not matched to a gene: 3. The CDR3 is 14 residues long. CDR3: CASSSGQGADEQYF. The CDR3 bases are TGTGCCAGCAGTTCGGGACAGGGGGCGGACGAGCAGTACTTC. Using reference TRBV28 and TRBJ2-7 for the parts outside the CDR3, the full variable domain is DVKVTQSSRYLVKRTGEKVFLECVQDMDHENMFWYRQDPGLGLRLIYFSYDVKMKEKGDIPEGYSVSREKKERFSLILESASTNQTSMYLCASSSGQGADEQYFGPGTRLTVT.

The genes are TRBV27 and TRBJ2-7, with 7 bases lining up with TRBD1. Germline V lookup: CDR1 MNHEY, CDR2 SMNVEV (reference sequence). The CDR3 is 15 residues long. Germline trimming cut 2 bases from V and 3 bases from J; bases unmatched to any gene: 7. CDR3: CASSLGPWDSYEQYF. CDR3 bases: TGTGCCAGCAGTTTAGGCCCCTGGGACAGCTACGAGCAGTACTTC.

Remarks on this clone: One end of the junction does not line up with germline, which may come from a read error. This chain connects TRBV7-7 to TRBJ2-1; D is possibly TRBD1 (6 bases). CDR3 size: 15 residues. Germline V lookup: CDR1 SSHAT, CDR2 FNYEAQ (reference sequence). The CDR3 DNA reads as TGTGCTAGCAGCTTCCGGACAGCCCCCTACAATGAGCAGTTCTTC. This gives the protein CASSFRTAPYNEQFF.

The V and J genes are TRBV28 and TRBJ1-5, with D possibly TRBD1 on 5 matching bases. The V end lost 5 bases, the J end lost 2 bases, and 13 bases lay between the germline ends. Germline V lookup: CDR1 MDHEN, CDR2 SYDVKM. The CDR3 length is 15 residues. CDR3 DNA sequence: TGTGCCAGCAGTACTGGGACGGTTGGCAATCAGCCCCAGCATTTT. Translated, it gives CASSTGTVGNQPQHF. Full variable domain (missing parts from reference TRBV28 and TRBJ1-5): DVKVTQSSRYLVKRTGEKVFLECVQDMDHENMFWYRQDPGLGLRLIYFSYDVKMKEKGDIPEGYSVSREKKERFSLILESASTNQTSMYLCASSTGTVGNQPQHFGDGTRLSIL.

This chain uses TRBV7-8 with TRBJ2-1; D uncertain. Trimming took off 5 bases at V and 7 bases at J, with 6 bases between the two ends. CDR1 is SGHVS, CDR2 FQNEAQ, per germline. The CDR3 is 11 amino acids. The CDR3 DNA reads TGTGCCAGCAGCGCTATTAATGAGCAGTTCTTC. This gives the protein CASSAINEQFF.